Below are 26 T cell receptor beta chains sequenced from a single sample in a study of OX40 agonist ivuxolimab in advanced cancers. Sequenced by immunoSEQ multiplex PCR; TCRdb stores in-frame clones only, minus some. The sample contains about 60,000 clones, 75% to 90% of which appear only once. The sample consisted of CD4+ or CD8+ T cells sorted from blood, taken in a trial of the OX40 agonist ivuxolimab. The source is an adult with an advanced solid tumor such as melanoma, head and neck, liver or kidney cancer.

CDR3: CASSFSGLYEQYF. The CDR3 region has the DNA TGTGCCAGCAGTTTTTCCGGGCTTTACGAGCAGTACTTC. The rearrangement uses TRBV28 and TRBJ2-7; D remains ambiguous. The ends were cut back, 3 bases at V and 4 bases at J, with 10 bases in the middle. There are 13 residues in the CDR3. CDR1 MDHEN and CDR2 SYDVKM come from the germline V gene.

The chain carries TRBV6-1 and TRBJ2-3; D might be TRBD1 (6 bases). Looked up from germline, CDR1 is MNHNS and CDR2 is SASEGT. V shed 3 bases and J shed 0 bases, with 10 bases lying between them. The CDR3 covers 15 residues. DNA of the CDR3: TGTGCCAGCAGTGAGGACAGTGCTAGCACAGATACGCAGTATTTT. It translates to CASSEDSASTDTQYF.

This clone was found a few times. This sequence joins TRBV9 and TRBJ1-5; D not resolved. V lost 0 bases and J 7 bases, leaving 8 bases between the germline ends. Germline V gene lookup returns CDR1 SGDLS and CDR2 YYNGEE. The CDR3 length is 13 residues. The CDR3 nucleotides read TGTGCCAGCAGCGTAGCAGGCGAGCAGCCCCAGCATTTT. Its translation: CASSVAGEQPQHF.

The CDR3 DNA follows: TGTGCCAGCAGCCCTAGGGTGAATGAGCAGTTCTTC. Translating it yields CASSPRVNEQFF. The genes are TRBV11-2 and TRBJ2-1; no clear D. Looked up from germline, CDR1 is SGHAT and CDR2 is FQNNGV. This CDR3 comprises 12 residues. Trimming stripped 5 bases from V and 7 bases from J, with 9 bases between.

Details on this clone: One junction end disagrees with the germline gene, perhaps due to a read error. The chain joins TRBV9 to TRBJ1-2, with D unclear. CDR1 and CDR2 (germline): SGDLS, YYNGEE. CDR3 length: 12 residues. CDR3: CASSREQYGCTF. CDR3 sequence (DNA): TGTGCCAGCAGCAGGGAACAATATGGCTGCACCTTC.

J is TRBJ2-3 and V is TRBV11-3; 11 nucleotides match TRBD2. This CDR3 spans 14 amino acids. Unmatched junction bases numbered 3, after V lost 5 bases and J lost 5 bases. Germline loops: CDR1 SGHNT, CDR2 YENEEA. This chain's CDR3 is CASSPTSGEDTQYF. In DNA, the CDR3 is TGTGCCAGCAGCCCGACTAGCGGGGAAGATACGCAGTATTTT.

The CDR3 reads CASSQGGMGGELFF. CDR3 coding DNA: TGCGCCAGCAGCCAAGGGGGGATGGGCGGGGAGCTGTTTTTT. V is TRBV4-1 and J is TRBJ2-2; either TRBD1 or TRBD2 may supply D (5 bases each). The CDR3 has 14 amino acids. Germline loops: CDR1 MGHRA, CDR2 YSYEKL. Trimming left V 1 base short and J 7 bases short, with 10 bases between.

The CDR3 reads CASSFRDHSYEQYF. As DNA, the CDR3 is TGTGCCAGCAGCTTTAGGGACCACTCCTACGAGCAGTACTTC. The rearrangement uses TRBV7-2 and TRBJ2-7; TRBD1 or TRBD2 may be the D gene (5 bases each). This CDR3 has 14 residues. Germline CDR1 and CDR2: SGHTA and FQGNSA. Trimming took 3 bases from V and 0 from J, leaving 9 bases between them.

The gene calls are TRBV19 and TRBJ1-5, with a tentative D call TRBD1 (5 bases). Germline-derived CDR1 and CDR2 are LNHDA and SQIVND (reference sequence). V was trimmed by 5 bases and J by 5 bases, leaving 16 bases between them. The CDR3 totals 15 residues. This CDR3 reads CASSRSWGEDQPQHF. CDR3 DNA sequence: TGTGCCAGTAGTCGAAGCTGGGGCGAGGATCAGCCCCAGCATTTT.

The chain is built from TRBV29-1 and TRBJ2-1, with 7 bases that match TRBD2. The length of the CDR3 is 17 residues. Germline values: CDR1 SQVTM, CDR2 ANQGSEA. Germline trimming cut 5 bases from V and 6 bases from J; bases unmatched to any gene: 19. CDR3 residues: CSVFPASGISRSNEQFF. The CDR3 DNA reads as TGCAGCGTTTTTCCCGCTAGCGGAATCTCAAGAAGCAATGAGCAGTTCTTC.

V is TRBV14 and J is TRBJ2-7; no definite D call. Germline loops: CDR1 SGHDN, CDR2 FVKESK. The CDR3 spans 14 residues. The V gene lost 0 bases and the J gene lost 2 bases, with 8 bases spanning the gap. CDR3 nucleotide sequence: TGTGCCAGCAGCCAAGACACCCGTACCTACGAGCAGTACTTC. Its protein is CASSQDTRTYEQYF.

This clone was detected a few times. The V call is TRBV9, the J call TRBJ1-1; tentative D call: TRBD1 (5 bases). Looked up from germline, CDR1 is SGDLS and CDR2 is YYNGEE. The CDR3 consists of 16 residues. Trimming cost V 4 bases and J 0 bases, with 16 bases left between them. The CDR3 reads CASSPGTVPMNTEAFF. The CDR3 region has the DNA TGTGCCAGCAGCCCAGGGACCGTCCCAATGAACACTGAAGCTTTCTTT.

The CDR3 region has the DNA TGTGCCAGCTTGGAGATCCCAGGGGATCTTGGGGGCTACACCTTC. This gives the protein CASLEIPGDLGGYTF. The chain is built from TRBV18 and TRBJ1-2; D is perhaps TRBD1 (6 bases). The germline CDR1 and CDR2 sequences are KGHSH and LQKENI. The CDR3 is made up of 15 amino acids. The V gene lost 7 bases and the J gene lost 8 bases, with 23 bases spanning the gap.

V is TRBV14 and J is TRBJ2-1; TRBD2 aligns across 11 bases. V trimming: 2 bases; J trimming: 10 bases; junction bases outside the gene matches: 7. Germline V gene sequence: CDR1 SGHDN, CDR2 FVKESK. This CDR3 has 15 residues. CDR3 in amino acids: CASSQHSGRAYEQFF. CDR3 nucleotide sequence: TGTGCCAGCAGCCAACATAGCGGGAGGGCCTACGAGCAGTTCTTC.

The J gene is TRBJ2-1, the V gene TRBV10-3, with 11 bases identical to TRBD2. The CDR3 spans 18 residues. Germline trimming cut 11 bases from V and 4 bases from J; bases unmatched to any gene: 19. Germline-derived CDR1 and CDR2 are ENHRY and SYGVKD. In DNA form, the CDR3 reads TGTGCCGCACAGGGACACCCGGGACTAGCGGAGTTGTACAATGAGCAGTTCTTC. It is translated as CAAQGHPGLAELYNEQFF.

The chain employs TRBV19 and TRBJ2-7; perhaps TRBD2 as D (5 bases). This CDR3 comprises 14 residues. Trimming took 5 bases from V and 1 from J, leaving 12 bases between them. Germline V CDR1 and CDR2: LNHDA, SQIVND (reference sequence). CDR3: CASSPGVLSYEQYF. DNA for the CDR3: TGTGCCAGTAGTCCCGGGGTTCTTTCCTACGAGCAGTACTTC.

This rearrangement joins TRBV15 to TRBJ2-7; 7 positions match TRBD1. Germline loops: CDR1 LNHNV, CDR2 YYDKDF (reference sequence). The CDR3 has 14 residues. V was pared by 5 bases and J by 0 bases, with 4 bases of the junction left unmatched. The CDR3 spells CATSRTGSSYEQYF. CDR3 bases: TGTGCCACCAGCCGGACAGGCAGCTCCTACGAGCAGTACTTC.

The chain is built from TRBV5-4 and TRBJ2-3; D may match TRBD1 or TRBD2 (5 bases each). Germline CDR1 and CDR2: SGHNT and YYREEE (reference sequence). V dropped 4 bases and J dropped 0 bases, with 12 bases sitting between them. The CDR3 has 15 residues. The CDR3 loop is CASSPGPPSTDTQYF. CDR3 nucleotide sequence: TGTGCCAGCAGCCCGGGGCCACCTAGCACAGATACGCAGTATTTT.

CDR3 nucleotides: TGTGCCAGCAGTGAAGCCGCGAGGGGGCTGAGGATGAACACTGAAGCTTTCTTT. It codes for CASSEAARGLRMNTEAFF. The chain couples TRBV6-1 to TRBJ1-1; 7 bases align to TRBD1. V lost 0 bases and J lost 0; bases outside the gene matches: 10. Germline V gene data show CDR1 as MNHNS and CDR2 as SASEGT. CDR3 length: 18 residues.

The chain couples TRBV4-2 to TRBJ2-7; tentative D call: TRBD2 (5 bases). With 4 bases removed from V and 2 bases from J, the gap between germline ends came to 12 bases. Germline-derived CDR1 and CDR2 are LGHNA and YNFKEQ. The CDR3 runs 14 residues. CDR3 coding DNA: TGTGCCAGCAGCCGGGAACGGACTCCCTACGAGCAGTACTTC. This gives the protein CASSRERTPYEQYF.

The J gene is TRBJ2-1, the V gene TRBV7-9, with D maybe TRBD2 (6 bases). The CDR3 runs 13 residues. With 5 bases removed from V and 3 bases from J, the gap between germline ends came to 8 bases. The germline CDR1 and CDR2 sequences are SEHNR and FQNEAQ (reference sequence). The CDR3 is CASSISGYNEQFF. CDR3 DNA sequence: TGTGCCAGCAGCATTAGCGGCTACAATGAGCAGTTCTTC. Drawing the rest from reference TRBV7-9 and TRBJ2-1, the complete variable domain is DTGVSQNPRHKITKRGQNVTFRCDPISEHNRLYWYRQTLGQGPEFLTYFQNEAQLEKSRLLSDRFSAERPKGSFSTLEIQRTEQGDSAMYLCASSISGYNEQFFGPGTRLTVL.

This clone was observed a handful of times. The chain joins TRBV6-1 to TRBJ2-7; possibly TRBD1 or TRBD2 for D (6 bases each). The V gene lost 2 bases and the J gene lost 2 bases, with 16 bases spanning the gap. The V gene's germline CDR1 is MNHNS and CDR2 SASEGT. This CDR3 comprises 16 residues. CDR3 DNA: TGTGCCAGCAGTGAAAGGAAAACAGGGAGGACCTACGAGCAGTACTTC. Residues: CASSERKTGRTYEQYF.

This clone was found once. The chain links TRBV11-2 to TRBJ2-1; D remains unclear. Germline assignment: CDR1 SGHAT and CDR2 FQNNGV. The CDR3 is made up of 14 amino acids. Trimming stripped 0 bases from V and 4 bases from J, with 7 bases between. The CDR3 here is CASSLDQPYNEQFF. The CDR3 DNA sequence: TGTGCCAGCAGCTTAGATCAGCCGTACAATGAGCAGTTCTTC.

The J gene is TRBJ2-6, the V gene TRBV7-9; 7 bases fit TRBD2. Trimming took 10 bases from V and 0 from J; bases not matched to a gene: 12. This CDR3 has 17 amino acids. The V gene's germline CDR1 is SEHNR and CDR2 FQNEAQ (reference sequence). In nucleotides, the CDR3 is TGTGCCACCCCTGGGGCGGGGGTACTCTCTGGGGCCAACGTCCTGACTTTC. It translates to CATPGAGVLSGANVLTF.

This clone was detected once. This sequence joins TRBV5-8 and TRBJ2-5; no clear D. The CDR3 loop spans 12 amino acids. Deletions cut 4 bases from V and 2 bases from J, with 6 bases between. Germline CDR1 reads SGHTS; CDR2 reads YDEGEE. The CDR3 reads CASSPRQETQYF. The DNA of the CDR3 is TGTGCCAGCAGCCCCCGGCAAGAGACCCAGTACTTC.

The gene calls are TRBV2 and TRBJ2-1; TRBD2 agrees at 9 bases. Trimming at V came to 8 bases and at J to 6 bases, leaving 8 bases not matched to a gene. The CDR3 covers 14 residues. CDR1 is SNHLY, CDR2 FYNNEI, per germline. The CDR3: CASGRGGVSNEQFF. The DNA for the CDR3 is TGTGCCAGCGGGCGGGGGGGCGTCTCCAATGAGCAGTTCTTC.